By frequency in the sample, the clone carrying this TCR beta chain is medium-sized. What it binds is unknown. The CDR3 is 16 residues long. The V gene's germline CDR1 is SEHNR and CDR2 FQNEAQ (reference sequence). V was cut by 4 bases and J by 0 bases, with 16 bases left in between. MiXCR was run by TCRdb on the reads, yielding one entry per CDR3 protein. Here the sample spans about 70,000 distinct CDR3 sequences, 20% being singletons. This sample is drawn from a study of T cell repertoires in cytomegalovirus infection. At the level of the study: It can be stated that public TCR beta signatures indicated CMV infection as well as a matching HLA type.

Study-level findings and limits: Cumulative frequency of public TCR beta families picked out carriers of CMV plus the relevant HLA.

The gene calls are TRBV7-9 and TRBJ2-7, with D uncertain. The input for sequencing was CD8+ T cells from cultured PBMCs, taken from culture after CMV antigen stimulation. The sequence derives from a human donor in good health (CMV status not recorded). Some clones in this sample may be carry-over from other donors' samples. In DNA, the CDR3 is TGTGCCAGCAGCTACCTGGATCAGGTCGCCTCCTACGAGCAGTACTTC. This codes for CASSYLDQVASYEQYF.